This TCR beta chain comes out of a study of tumor and adjacent non-tumor tissue in lung cancer. Three rounds of nested PCR, following a modified ARM-PCR protocol, produced the TCRbeta library. TCRdb reprocessed the multiplex PCR reads with MiXCR, giving one entry per CDR3 protein. The profile shows tens of thousands of distinct CDR3 sequences, over 75% of them singletons. Of note for this clonotype: The antigen remains undetermined. One base away lies a much larger clone, so this may be a sequencing read error.

General observations from the study: Tumor tissue had significantly higher TCR diversity than normal lung. Shorter survival was associated with higher TCR diversity in tumors.

RNA was extracted from bulk tissue without any cell sorting. Newly diagnosed lung cancer patients had thoracic surgery in China, August–November 2014, without prior chemotherapy. This TCR was sampled from a woman aged 50 to 60 with non-small cell lung cancer. Sequencing was done on a sample of lung tumor tissue.

The DNA of the CDR3 is TGCGCCAGCAGCGGGGGACTAGGAGAGACCGAGTACTTC. This codes for CASSGGLGETEYF. V usage is TRBV5-1 and J usage is TRBJ2-5; 8 bases line up with TRBD2. The CDR3 covers 13 residues. Germline V CDR1 and CDR2: SGHRS, YFSETQ.